This record covers a single TCR beta chain. The antigen is not known. The germline V gene encodes CDR1 SGDLS and CDR2 YYNGEE. CDR3 length: 16 residues. Trimming removed 1 base from V and 4 bases from J; junction bases left unmatched: 5. Produced via immunoSEQ multiplex PCR; TCRdb's table is partial and in-frame only. The sample has over 5,500 clones; about three quarters are singletons. Every one of the patients relapsed after autologous stem cell transplantation (brentuximab vedotin exposure was variable). Progressive disease, partial response or complete response was each patient's best response. This specimen comes from a study of PD-1 blockade in classical Hodgkin lymphoma. General study points: Lower baseline TCR diversity was reported for newly diagnosed patients than for healthy donors. Complete responders matched newly diagnosed patients in baseline diversity. Exclusion was applied to patients who started nivolumab under 1 year after ASCT.

The TCR sequence derives from a human donor with classical Hodgkin lymphoma. This material consisted of peripheral blood mononuclear cells (PBMCs), taken at baseline. The V and J genes are TRBV9 and TRBJ1-3; TRBD1 aligns across 10 bases. Here the CDR3 reads CASSVTDRGQGNTIYF. CDR3 nucleotides: TGTGCCAGCAGCGTAACCGACAGGGGGCAAGGAAACACCATATATTTT.